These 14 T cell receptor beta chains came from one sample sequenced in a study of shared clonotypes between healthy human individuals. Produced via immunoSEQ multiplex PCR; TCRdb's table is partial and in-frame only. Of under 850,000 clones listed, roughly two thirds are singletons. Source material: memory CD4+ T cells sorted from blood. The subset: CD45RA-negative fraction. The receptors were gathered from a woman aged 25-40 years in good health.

CDR3 DNA: TGTGCCACCCGGACTAGCGGGAACCAAGAGACCCAGTACTTC. This codes for CATRTSGNQETQYF. The chain has TRBV6-6 and TRBJ2-5, with 12 bases aligning to TRBD2. Trimming at V came to 10 bases and at J to 0 bases, leaving 3 bases not matched to a gene. Germline V gene lookup returns CDR1 MNHNY and CDR2 SVGAGI (reference sequence). The CDR3 sequence is 14 residues long.

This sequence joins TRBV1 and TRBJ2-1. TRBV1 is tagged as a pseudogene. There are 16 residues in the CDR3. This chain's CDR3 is CTSSLKPWALGHEQFF. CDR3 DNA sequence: TGCACCAGCAGCCTTAAACCGTGGGCGTTGGGACATGAGCAGTTCTTC.

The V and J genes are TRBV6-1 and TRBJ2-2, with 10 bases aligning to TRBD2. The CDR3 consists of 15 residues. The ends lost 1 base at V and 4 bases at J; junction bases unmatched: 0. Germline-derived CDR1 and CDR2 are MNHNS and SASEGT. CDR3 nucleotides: TGTGCCAGCAGTGAAGGACTAGCGGGCACCGGGGAGCTGTTTTTT. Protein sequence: CASSEGLAGTGELFF.

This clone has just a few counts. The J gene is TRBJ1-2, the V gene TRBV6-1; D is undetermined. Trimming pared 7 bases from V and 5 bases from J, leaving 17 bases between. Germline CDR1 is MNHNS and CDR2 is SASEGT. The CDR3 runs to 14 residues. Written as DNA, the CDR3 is TGTGCCAGCAATAAGCAGAGCTCCACTTATGGCTACACCTTC. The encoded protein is CASNKQSSTYGYTF.

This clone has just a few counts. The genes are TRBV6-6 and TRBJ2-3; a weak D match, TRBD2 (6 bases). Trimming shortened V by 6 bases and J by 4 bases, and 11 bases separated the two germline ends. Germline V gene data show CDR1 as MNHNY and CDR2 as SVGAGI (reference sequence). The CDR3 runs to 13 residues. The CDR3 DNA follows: TGTGCCAGCAGCTCTAGCGACGCAGATACGCAGTATTTT. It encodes CASSSSDADTQYF.

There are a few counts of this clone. CDR3 loop: CSAWVGAGRTEAFF. The CDR3 coding sequence is TGCAGCGCTTGGGTAGGGGCAGGGAGGACTGAAGCTTTCTTT. V is TRBV29-1 and J is TRBJ1-1; possible D gene TRBD1, 5 bases. CDR3 length: 14 amino acids. The ends were cut back, 7 bases at V and 5 bases at J, with 20 bases in the middle. Germline values: CDR1 SQVTM, CDR2 ANQGSEA.

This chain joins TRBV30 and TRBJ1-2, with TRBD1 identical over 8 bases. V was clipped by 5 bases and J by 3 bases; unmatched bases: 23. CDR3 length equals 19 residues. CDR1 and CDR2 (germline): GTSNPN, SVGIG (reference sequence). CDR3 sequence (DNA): TGTGCCTGGCTGAATAAGATGGGGACAGGTGGTCGGGAGGACTATGGCTACACCTTC. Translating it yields CAWLNKMGTGGREDYGYTF.

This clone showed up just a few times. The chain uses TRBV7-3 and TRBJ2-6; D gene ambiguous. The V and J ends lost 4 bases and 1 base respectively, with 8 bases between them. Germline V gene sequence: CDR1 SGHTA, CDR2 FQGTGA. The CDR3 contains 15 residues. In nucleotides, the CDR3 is TGTGCCAGCAGCTCTACTACATCTGGGGCCAACGTCCTGACTTTC. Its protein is CASSSTTSGANVLTF.

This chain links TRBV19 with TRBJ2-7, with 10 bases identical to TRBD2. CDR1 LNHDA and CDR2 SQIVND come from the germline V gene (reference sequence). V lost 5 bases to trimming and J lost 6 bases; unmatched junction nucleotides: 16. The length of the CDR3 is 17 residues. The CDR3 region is CASSRTSGERGPREQYF. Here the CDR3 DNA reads TGTGCCAGTAGTCGCACTAGCGGGGAGAGGGGCCCTCGCGAGCAGTACTTC. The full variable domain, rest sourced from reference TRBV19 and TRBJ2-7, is DGGITQSPKYLFRKEGQNVTLSCEQNLNHDAMYWYRQDPGQGLRLIYYSQIVNDFQKGDIAEGYSVSREKKESFPLTVTSAQKNPTAFYLCASSRTSGERGPREQYFGPGTRLTVT.

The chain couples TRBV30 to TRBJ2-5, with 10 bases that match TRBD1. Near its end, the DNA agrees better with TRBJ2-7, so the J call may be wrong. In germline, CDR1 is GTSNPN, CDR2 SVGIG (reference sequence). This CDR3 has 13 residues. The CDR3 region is CAWSKGQGDEQYF. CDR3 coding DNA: TGTGCCTGGAGTAAAGGACAGGGGGACGAGCAGTACTTC.

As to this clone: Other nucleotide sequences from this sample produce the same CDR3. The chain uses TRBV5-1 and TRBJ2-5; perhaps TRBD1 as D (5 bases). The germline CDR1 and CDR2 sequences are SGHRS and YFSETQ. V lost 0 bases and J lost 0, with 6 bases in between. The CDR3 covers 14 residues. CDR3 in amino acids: CASSLGQNQETQYF. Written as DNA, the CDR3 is TGCGCCAGCAGCTTGGGACAGAACCAAGAGACCCAGTACTTC.

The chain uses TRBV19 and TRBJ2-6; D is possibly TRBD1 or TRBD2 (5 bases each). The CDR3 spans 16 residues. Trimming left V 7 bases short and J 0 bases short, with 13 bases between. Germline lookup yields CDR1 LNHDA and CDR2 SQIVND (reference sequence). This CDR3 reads CASKEWDASGANVLTF. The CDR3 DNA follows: TGTGCCAGTAAGGAGTGGGACGCCTCTGGGGCCAACGTCCTGACTTTC.

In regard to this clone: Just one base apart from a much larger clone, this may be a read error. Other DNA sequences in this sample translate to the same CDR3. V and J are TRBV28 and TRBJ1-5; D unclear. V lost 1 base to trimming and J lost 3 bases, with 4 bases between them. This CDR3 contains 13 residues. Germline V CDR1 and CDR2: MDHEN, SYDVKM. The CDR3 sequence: CASSLYPNQPQHF. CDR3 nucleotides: TGTGCCAGCAGTTTATACCCCAATCAGCCCCAGCATTTT. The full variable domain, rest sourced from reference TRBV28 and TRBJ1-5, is DVKVTQSSRYLVKRTGEKVFLECVQDMDHENMFWYRQDPGLGLRLIYFSYDVKMKEKGDIPEGYSVSREKKERFSLILESASTNQTSMYLCASSLYPNQPQHFGDGTRLSIL.

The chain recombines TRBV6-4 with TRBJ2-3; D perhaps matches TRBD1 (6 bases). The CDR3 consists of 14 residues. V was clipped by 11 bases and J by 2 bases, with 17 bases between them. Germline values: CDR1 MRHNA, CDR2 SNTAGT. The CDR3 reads CAARGVPPTDTQYF. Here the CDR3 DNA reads TGTGCCGCCAGGGGAGTCCCGCCCACAGATACGCAGTATTTT.